These 32 T cell receptor beta chains came from one sample sequenced in a study of blood T cell repertoires in COVID-19. The repertoire was sequenced with immunoSEQ multiplex PCR; TCRdb's copy has only in-frame clones and lacks some. The sample has fewer than 450,000 clones; about nine tenths are singletons. Specimen: peripheral blood. Source of these receptors: a woman in her 70s with COVID-19, enrolled during active disease.

This chain uses TRBV3-1 (or the pseudogene TRBV3-2) with TRBJ1-3; possibly TRBD1 for D (5 bases). In germline, CDR1 is LGHDT, CDR2 YNNKEL (reference sequence). This CDR3 contains 18 residues. The V end was cut by 0 bases, the J end by 0 bases, with 15 bases between. The CDR3 here is CASSQDMGTFSSGNTIYF. The CDR3, as DNA: TGTGCCAGCAGCCAAGATATGGGGACTTTCAGCTCTGGAAACACCATATATTTT.

The chain recombines TRBV27 with TRBJ1-5; TRBD1 agrees at 9 bases. Looked up from germline, CDR1 is MNHEY and CDR2 is SMNVEV (reference sequence). V dropped 4 bases and J dropped 1; count of bases not matched to a gene: 8. This CDR3 region has 17 residues. The CDR3 protein is CASSSRQGDPSNQPQHF. DNA for the CDR3: TGTGCCAGCAGTTCCCGACAGGGGGACCCAAGCAATCAGCCCCAGCATTTT.

The J gene is TRBJ1-1, the V gene TRBV30; D is possibly TRBD1 (5 bases). V lost 1 base, J lost 0 bases, and 18 bases lay in between. The CDR3 is made up of 17 amino acids. Germline CDR1 reads GTSNPN; CDR2 reads SVGIG (reference sequence). CDR3 protein: CAWSDSPGAALNTEAFF. The DNA for the CDR3 is TGTGCCTGGAGTGACTCTCCTGGGGCAGCCTTGAACACTGAAGCTTTCTTT.

As concerns this clone: Different DNA sequences within this sample yield the same CDR3. V and J are TRBV10-3 and TRBJ1-2; TRBD1 is a possible D gene (6 bases). Germline-derived CDR1 and CDR2 are ENHRY and SYGVKD. The CDR3 sequence is 14 residues long. The V end lost 0 bases, the J end lost 8 bases, and 13 bases lay between the germline ends. Here the CDR3 DNA reads TGTGCCATCAGTGAGTCGGGCAGGGGACAAGGCTACACCTTC. The encoded protein is CAISESGRGQGYTF.

With respect to this clone: This sample also contains other DNA sequences that code for the same CDR3. V and J are TRBV27 and TRBJ1-2, with TRBD1 matching over 10 bases. Germline CDR1 reads MNHEY; CDR2 reads SMNVEV (reference sequence). J was trimmed by 4 bases and V by 0 bases; bases with no gene match: 2. The length of the CDR3 is 15 residues. CDR3 DNA: TGTGCCAGCAGTTTATCCGGGACAGGGGTCTATGGCTACACCTTC. Its translation is CASSLSGTGVYGYTF.

The V and J genes are TRBV6-5 and TRBJ2-3; D might be TRBD2 (7 bases). Germline V gene sequence: CDR1 MNHEY, CDR2 SVGAGI. The CDR3 covers 14 residues. V was shortened by 4 bases and J by 4 bases, with 12 bases between the two germline ends. The CDR3 reads CASSSPGGADTQYF. The DNA for the CDR3 is TGTGCCAGCAGTTCCCCGGGGGGCGCAGATACGCAGTATTTT.

V is TRBV10-1 and J is TRBJ1-6; 7 bases map to TRBD1. The V gene end was trimmed by 7 bases and the J gene end by 11 bases; junction bases not matched to a gene: 8. The V gene's germline CDR1 is WNHNN and CDR2 SYGVQD (reference sequence). CDR3 length equals 13 residues. Written as DNA, the CDR3 is TGCGCCAGCACTGACAGGGTAAGGGCACCCCTCCACTTT. Translation: CASTDRVRAPLHF.

This chain joins TRBV15 and TRBJ2-1, with 7 bases identical to TRBD2. The CDR3 loop spans 17 amino acids. Germline lookup yields CDR1 LNHNV and CDR2 YYDKDF (reference sequence). After removal of 3 bases from V and 7 bases from J, the junction contained 15 bases not matched to a gene. CDR3 loop: CATSSDSLAGAANEQFF. The DNA of the CDR3 is TGTGCCACCAGCAGTGACAGTTTAGCGGGCGCCGCTAATGAGCAGTTCTTC.

The J gene is TRBJ1-2, the V gene TRBV28; 7 bases line up with TRBD1. The CDR3 extends over 15 amino acids. J gave up 4 bases and V 2 bases, and 7 bases lay outside the gene matches. Germline V CDR1 and CDR2: MDHEN, SYDVKM. CDR3 sequence (DNA): TGTGCCAGCAGTTTAAGGAGGGGGCGTTCCTATGGCTACACCTTC. As protein: CASSLRRGRSYGYTF.

There are a few counts of this clone. The chain links TRBV21-1 to TRBJ2-5; no DNA check was done on the table's D call, TRBD1. TRBV21-1 is an annotated pseudogene. The CDR3 runs to 15 residues. DNA of the CDR3: TGTGCCAGCAGCATCATGGGACAGGGGCAAGAGACCCAGTACTTC. This encodes CASSIMGQGQETQYF.

The sample holds one count of this clone. The V and J genes are TRBV7-2 and TRBJ1-2; TRBD1 is a possible D gene (6 bases). V dropped 1 base and J dropped 8 bases, with 14 bases sitting between them. The CDR3 length is 14 residues. Germline loops: CDR1 SGHTA, CDR2 FQGNSA. CDR3 DNA: TGTGCCAGCAGCTTAGTCCAGGGGCCGGCGGGCTACACCTTC. Its translation is CASSLVQGPAGYTF.

V and J are TRBV30 and TRBJ1-5, with a possible D match to TRBD1 (6 bases). The CDR3 sequence is 14 residues long. The germline gives CDR1 GTSNPN, CDR2 SVGIG (reference sequence). Trimming stripped 2 bases from V and 5 bases from J, with 13 bases between. CDR3 in amino acids: CAWSPSHRDQPQHF. DNA of the CDR3: TGTGCCTGGAGTCCGTCTCACAGGGATCAGCCCCAGCATTTT.

In the case of this clone: Other DNA sequences in this specimen translate into the identical CDR3. The CDR3 loop reads CASSPGQGSGNTIYF. The CDR3 DNA follows: TGTGCCAGCTCACCGGGACAGGGCTCCGGAAACACCATATATTTT. V and J are TRBV18 and TRBJ1-3; TRBD1 aligns across 9 bases. The germline V gene encodes CDR1 KGHSH and CDR2 LQKENI. The CDR3 consists of 15 residues. Unmatched junction bases numbered 4, after V lost 3 bases and J lost 4 bases.

This clone was counted once. The rearrangement uses TRBV19 and TRBJ1-5; D is perhaps TRBD1 (5 bases). Germline-derived CDR1 and CDR2 are LNHDA and SQIVND (reference sequence). Trimming took 4 bases from V and 11 from J, leaving 24 bases between them. This CDR3 spans 16 amino acids. This CDR3 is CASSRVDRALPSAQHF. In DNA form, the CDR3 reads TGTGCCAGTAGTAGAGTAGACAGAGCCTTACCATCAGCCCAGCATTTT.

This clone was recorded a few times. J is TRBJ2-7 and V is TRBV5-1; 12 nucleotides match TRBD2. The CDR3 contains 14 residues. Trimming cost V 3 bases and J 3 bases; bases outside gene matches: 1. Germline CDR1 reads SGHRS; CDR2 reads YFSETQ. Here the CDR3 DNA reads TGCGCCAGCAGCTCGACTAGCGGGGGCTACGAGCAGTACTTC. Translation gives CASSSTSGGYEQYF. The full variable domain, rest sourced from reference TRBV5-1 and TRBJ2-7, is KAGVTQTPRYLIKTRGQQVTLSCSPISGHRSVSWYQQTPGQGLQFLFEYFSETQRNKGNFPGRFSGRQFSNSRSEMNVSTLELGDSALYLCASSSTSGGYEQYFGPGTRLTVT.

The chain joins TRBV19 to TRBJ1-1; 7 nucleotides agree with TRBD1. CDR1 LNHDA and CDR2 SQIVND come from the germline V gene (reference sequence). The CDR3 has 13 amino acids. Trimming at V came to 5 bases and at J to 7 bases, leaving 7 bases not matched to a gene. The CDR3 loop is CASSRRGPGEAFF. The CDR3 nucleotides are TGTGCCAGTAGTCGGAGGGGGCCGGGTGAAGCTTTCTTT.

The V gene is TRBV5-6, the J gene TRBJ2-1, with 9 bases that match TRBD1. Trimming at V came to 7 bases and at J to 3 bases, leaving 2 bases not matched to a gene. The CDR3 covers 13 residues. The V gene's germline CDR1 is SGHDT and CDR2 YYEEEE. The CDR3 spells CASAGQGYNEQFF. The CDR3 coding sequence is TGTGCCAGCGCGGGACAGGGCTACAATGAGCAGTTCTTC.

The chain employs TRBV5-1 and TRBJ2-1; D unresolved. The germline CDR1 and CDR2 sequences are SGHRS and YFSETQ. V dropped 7 bases and J dropped 0 bases, with 11 bases sitting between them. This CDR3 contains 14 residues. The CDR3 coding sequence is TGCGCCAGCTTTAACCCTAGCTCCTACAATGAGCAGTTCTTC. This sequence encodes CASFNPSSYNEQFF.

This chain joins TRBV18 and TRBJ1-1, with D possibly matching TRBD1 (5 bases). Deletions cut 2 bases from V and 1 base from J, with 8 bases between. CDR1 KGHSH and CDR2 LQKENI come from the germline V gene. This CDR3 is built from 14 residues. The DNA for the CDR3 is TGTGCCAGCTCACCAGACAGTCAGAACACTGAAGCTTTCTTT. Its protein is CASSPDSQNTEAFF.

CDR3 bases: TGCGCCAGCAGCCAAGGACAGATCTCCTATAATTCACCCCTCCACTTT. Translation gives CASSQGQISYNSPLHF. The rearrangement joins TRBV4-1 to TRBJ1-6; a weak D match, TRBD1 (5 bases). The CDR3 length is 16 residues. The ends were cut back, 1 base at V and 0 bases at J, with 7 bases in the middle. The germline CDR1 and CDR2 sequences are MGHRA and YSYEKL.

The rearrangement uses TRBV27 and TRBJ1-1; maybe TRBD1 (5 bases). This CDR3 region has 15 residues. V was cut by 0 bases and J by 3 bases, with 11 bases left in between. CDR1 is MNHEY and CDR2 is SMNVEV in the germline V gene (reference sequence). CDR3 sequence (DNA): TGTGCCAGCAGTTTATCAGGGGTATCGGACACTGAAGCTTTCTTT. Translation gives CASSLSGVSDTEAFF.

This chain uses TRBV5-4 with TRBJ2-1; D perhaps matches TRBD1 (6 bases). The germline V gene encodes CDR1 SGHNT and CDR2 YYREEE (reference sequence). V lost 0 bases, J lost 0 bases, and 7 bases lay in between. This CDR3 region has 15 residues. CDR3 sequence reads: CASSLAGDSYNEQFF. CDR3 coding DNA: TGTGCCAGCAGCTTGGCAGGGGACTCCTACAATGAGCAGTTCTTC.

The chain has TRBV27 and TRBJ1-1; D may be TRBD1 (5 bases). The CDR3 sequence is 13 residues long. Germline assignment: CDR1 MNHEY and CDR2 SMNVEV (reference sequence). V was clipped by 4 bases and J by 5 bases, with 11 bases between them. CDR3 protein: CASSWGRATEAFF. CDR3 bases: TGTGCCAGCAGTTGGGGCAGGGCTACTGAAGCTTTCTTT.

The genes are TRBV2 and TRBJ1-4; tentative D call: TRBD1 (5 bases). V lost 1 base, J lost 6 bases, and 9 bases lay in between. CDR3 size: 14 residues. Germline V CDR1 and CDR2: SNHLY, FYNNEI. This CDR3 is CASSEGGIDEKLFF. In nucleotides, the CDR3 is TGTGCCAGCAGTGAAGGGGGCATTGATGAAAAACTGTTTTTT. Using reference TRBV2 and TRBJ1-4 for the parts outside the CDR3, the full variable domain is EPEVTQTPSHQVTQMGQEVILRCVPISNHLYFYWYRQILGQKVEFLVSFYNNEISEKSEIFDDQFSVERPDGSNFTLKIRSTKLEDSAMYFCASSEGGIDEKLFFGSGTQLSVL.

The J gene is TRBJ2-7, the V gene TRBV5-1; possibly TRBD1 for D (6 bases). This CDR3 region has 15 residues. Trimming took 0 bases from V and 0 from J, leaving 10 bases between them. Per the germline V gene, CDR1 is SGHRS and CDR2 is YFSETQ. CDR3 in amino acids: CASSLGTASSYEQYF. The DNA of the CDR3 is TGCGCCAGCAGCTTGGGGACAGCGAGCTCCTACGAGCAGTACTTC. The full variable domain, completed using reference TRBV5-1 and TRBJ2-7, is KAGVTQTPRYLIKTRGQQVTLSCSPISGHRSVSWYQQTPGQGLQFLFEYFSETQRNKGNFPGRFSGRQFSNSRSEMNVSTLELGDSALYLCASSLGTASSYEQYFGPGTRLTVT.

The chain links TRBV6-1 to TRBJ1-2; maybe TRBD1 (5 bases). This CDR3 is 13 amino acids long. CDR1 is MNHNS and CDR2 is SASEGT in the germline V gene. With 7 bases removed from V and 2 bases from J, the gap between germline ends came to 11 bases. The chain's CDR3 is CASTMTANYGYTF. The DNA for the CDR3 is TGTGCCAGCACCATGACAGCGAACTATGGCTACACCTTC.

The genes are TRBV6-5 and TRBJ1-1; 8 nucleotides align to TRBD1. From germline, CDR1 is MNHEY and CDR2 SVGAGI. This CDR3 has 13 amino acids. V shed 6 bases and J 6 bases; nucleotides not matched to a gene: 6. The CDR3: CASSRQGRAEAFF. CDR3 coding DNA: TGTGCCAGCAGCAGACAGGGGAGGGCTGAAGCTTTCTTT.

The DNA for the CDR3 is TGTGCCAGCAGTTACGTTGCGGGGGGCTGGGATACGCAGTATTTT. Its translation is CASSYVAGGWDTQYF. The genes are TRBV6-5 and TRBJ2-3; TRBD2 agrees at 8 bases. Germline V CDR1 and CDR2: MNHEY, SVGAGI. The CDR3 has 15 residues. V dropped 2 bases and J dropped 6; count of bases not matched to a gene: 7.

The chain joins TRBV24-1 to TRBJ2-5; D gene ambiguous. The CDR3 consists of 15 residues. With 4 bases removed from V and 0 bases from J, the gap between germline ends came to 11 bases. In germline, CDR1 is KGHDR, CDR2 SFDVKD. The chain's CDR3 is CATSDPLIDQETQYF. The CDR3 nucleotides read TGTGCCACCAGTGACCCCCTTATCGACCAAGAGACCCAGTACTTC.

CDR3 protein: CASSKGLAVGETQYF. The CDR3 DNA is TGTGCCAGCAGCAAAGGACTAGCGGTAGGGGAGACCCAGTACTTC. The V and J genes are TRBV9 and TRBJ2-5; 10 nucleotides line up with TRBD2. Germline loops: CDR1 SGDLS, CDR2 YYNGEE. The CDR3 consists of 15 residues. V lost 4 bases, J lost 5 bases, and 8 bases stayed unmatched.

The chain combines TRBV5-4 with TRBJ1-2; 10 bases are shared with TRBD1. The CDR3 is made up of 13 amino acids. Germline V gene lookup returns CDR1 SGHNT and CDR2 YYREEE (reference sequence). V was clipped by 4 bases and J by 5 bases; unmatched bases: 2. CDR3 protein: CASSRTGGYGYTF. CDR3 DNA: TGTGCCAGCAGCAGGACAGGGGGATATGGCTACACCTTC. Looking up the rest from reference TRBV5-4 and TRBJ1-2 gives the full variable domain: ETGVTQSPTHLIKTRGQQVTLRCSSQSGHNTVSWYQQALGQGPQFIFQYYREEENGRGNFPPRFSGLQFPNYSSELNVNALELDDSALYLCASSRTGGYGYTFGSGTRLTVV.

CDR3 region: CASSLYVFYGYTF. CDR3 DNA: TGTGCCAGCAGCTTGTATGTCTTCTATGGCTACACCTTC. The chain employs TRBV5-4 and TRBJ1-2, with D uncertain. Trimming left V 1 base short and J 4 bases short, with 8 bases between. CDR1 SGHNT and CDR2 YYREEE come from the germline V gene (reference sequence). The CDR3 has 13 amino acids.